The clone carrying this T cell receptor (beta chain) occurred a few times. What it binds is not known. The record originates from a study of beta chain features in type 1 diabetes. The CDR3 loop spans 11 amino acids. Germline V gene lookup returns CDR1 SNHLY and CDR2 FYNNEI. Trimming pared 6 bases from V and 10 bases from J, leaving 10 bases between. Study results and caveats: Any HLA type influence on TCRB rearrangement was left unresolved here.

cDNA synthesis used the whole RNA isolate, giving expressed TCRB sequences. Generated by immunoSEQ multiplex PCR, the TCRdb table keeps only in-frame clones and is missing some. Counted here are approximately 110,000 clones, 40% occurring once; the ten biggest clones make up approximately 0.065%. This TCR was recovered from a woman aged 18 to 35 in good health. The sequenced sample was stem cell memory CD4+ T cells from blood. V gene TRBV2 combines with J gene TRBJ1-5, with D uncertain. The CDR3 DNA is TGTGCCAGCAGGCTTAATCTACCCCAGCATTTT. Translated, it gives CASRLNLPQHF.